The 28 T cell receptor beta chains below come from one sample, sequenced in a study of tumor-infiltrating lymphocytes in localized non-small cell lung cancer. Sequencing used immunoSEQ multiplex PCR; TCRdb keeps in-frame clones, though not all of them. In the table there are 25,000 to 35,000 clones, 80% to 90% of which are singletons. Sequenced input: lung tumor tissue. The receptor set was obtained from a human donor with non-small cell lung cancer.

The chain joins TRBV12-5 to TRBJ1-5; 8 bases are a match to TRBD1. The CDR3 loop spans 16 amino acids. Germline V gene sequence: CDR1 LGHNT, CDR2 FRNRAP. The V segment lost 5 bases and the J segment 0 bases; nucleotides outside the gene matches: 6. The CDR3 loop reads CASGRDRNHSNQPQHF. Written as DNA, the CDR3 is TGTGCTAGTGGTCGGGACAGGAACCATAGCAATCAGCCCCAGCATTTT.

This chain connects TRBV15 to TRBJ1-1, with D possibly matching TRBD1 (6 bases). This CDR3 has 15 residues. From germline, CDR1 is LNHNV and CDR2 YYDKDF (reference sequence). Between the trimmed V and J ends, which lost 3 bases and 4 bases, there was a span of 15 bases. CDR3: CATSSEQGLATEAFF. The CDR3 DNA sequence: TGTGCCACCAGCAGTGAACAGGGTTTAGCCACTGAAGCTTTCTTT.

V usage is TRBV7-2 and J usage is TRBJ2-7; 8 nucleotides agree with TRBD2. Trimming removed 2 bases from V and 6 bases from J; junction bases left unmatched: 3. The CDR3 is 13 residues long. Germline CDR1 and CDR2: SGHTA and FQGNSA. The CDR3 coding sequence is TGTGCCAGCAGCTTAAGCGGGGGAGGCGAGCAGTACTTC. It specifies CASSLSGGGEQYF.

V and J are TRBV7-2 and TRBJ1-6, with 7 bases lining up with TRBD1. From germline, CDR1 is SGHTA and CDR2 FQGNSA. There are 14 residues in the CDR3. V lost 5 bases to trimming and J lost 5 bases; unmatched junction nucleotides: 3. For the CDR3, the DNA is TGTGCCAGCAGCAAGGGACAGAATAATTCACCCCTCCACTTT. It encodes CASSKGQNNSPLHF.

V is TRBV25-1 and J is TRBJ2-1, with D unclear. Trimming shortened V by 6 bases and J by 8 bases, and 8 bases separated the two germline ends. The CDR3 is made up of 11 amino acids. Germline V CDR1 and CDR2: MGHDK, SYGVNS. The CDR3 spells CASRDNDEQFF. The DNA for the CDR3 is TGTGCCAGCAGGGATAACGATGAGCAGTTCTTC.

This chain joins TRBV27 and TRBJ1-5, with D unresolved. The CDR3 runs 17 residues. V lost 3 bases and J 2 bases, leaving 17 bases between the germline ends. Germline V CDR1 and CDR2: MNHEY, SMNVEV (reference sequence). CDR3: CASSFKERGVGNQPQHF. The CDR3 DNA follows: TGTGCCAGCAGTTTCAAGGAGCGCGGGGTTGGCAATCAGCCCCAGCATTTT.

V usage is TRBV7-9 and J usage is TRBJ1-3; D is unresolved. This CDR3 is 14 amino acids long. Trimming removed 5 bases from V and 0 bases from J, with 8 bases in between. CDR1 is SEHNR and CDR2 is FQNEAQ in the germline V gene (reference sequence). For the CDR3, the DNA is TGTGCCAGCAGCCCCGAAGTCTCTGGAAACACCATATATTTT. Translated, it gives CASSPEVSGNTIYF. The full variable domain, completed using reference TRBV7-9 and TRBJ1-3, is DTGVSQNPRHKITKRGQNVTFRCDPISEHNRLYWYRQTLGQGPEFLTYFQNEAQLEKSRLLSDRFSAERPKGSFSTLEIQRTEQGDSAMYLCASSPEVSGNTIYFGEGSWLTVV.

This clone was picked up a small number of times. V and J are TRBV6-1 and TRBJ2-3; D uncertain. Germline V gene lookup returns CDR1 MNHNS and CDR2 SASEGT. The CDR3 sequence is 14 residues long. Trimming shortened V by 5 bases and J by 0 bases, and 9 bases separated the two germline ends. CDR3 sequence reads: CASSRTLSTDTQYF. The DNA for the CDR3 is TGTGCCAGCAGTAGGACCCTTAGCACAGATACGCAGTATTTT.

The chain is built from TRBV11-2 and TRBJ2-7; 7 bases agree with TRBD1. This CDR3 spans 15 amino acids. The germline gives CDR1 SGHAT, CDR2 FQNNGV. V was clipped by 6 bases and J by 1 base; unmatched bases: 9. CDR3 loop: CASRLETGPSYEQYF. In nucleotides, the CDR3 is TGTGCCAGCAGACTCGAGACAGGGCCTTCCTACGAGCAGTACTTC.

The chain is built from TRBV15 and TRBJ1-1; the match to TRBD1 covers 9 bases. The CDR3 runs 13 residues. Per germline, CDR1 LNHNV and CDR2 YYDKDF (reference sequence). The ends lost 8 bases at V and 0 bases at J; junction bases unmatched: 1. CDR3 loop: CATGDRVNTEAFF. CDR3 nucleotide sequence: TGTGCCACCGGGGACAGGGTGAACACTGAAGCTTTCTTT.

This clone showed up just once. This chain links TRBV9 with TRBJ2-7, with TRBD1 identical over 7 bases. The CDR3 runs to 15 residues. V lost 0 bases to trimming and J lost 0 bases; unmatched junction nucleotides: 3. Germline V gene lookup returns CDR1 SGDLS and CDR2 YYNGEE. DNA for the CDR3: TGTGCCAGCAGCGTAGCAGGGGACAGCTCCTACGAGCAGTACTTC. Its translation: CASSVAGDSSYEQYF.

The V gene is TRBV4-3, the J gene TRBJ1-2, with D possibly being TRBD1 (5 bases). The V end lost 1 base, the J end lost 1 base, and 13 bases lay between the germline ends. This CDR3 comprises 16 residues. Germline V lookup: CDR1 LGHNA, CDR2 YSLEER. CDR3 in DNA: TGCGCCAGCAGCCAAGCGGGGACTGGCTATAACTATGGCTACACCTTC. This translates into CASSQAGTGYNYGYTF.

This chain connects TRBV19 to TRBJ2-1; 11 nucleotides align to TRBD2. The junction had 4 bases not matched to a gene; V was cut back by 0 bases and J by 9 bases. The CDR3 has 15 amino acids. Per the germline V gene, CDR1 is LNHDA and CDR2 is SQIVND (reference sequence). The CDR3 nucleotides read TGTGCCAGTAGTATAGATACGGGACTAGCGGCTGAGCAGTTCTTC. Translating it yields CASSIDTGLAAEQFF.

The chain has TRBV19 and TRBJ1-5, with D unresolved. Between the trimmed V and J ends, which lost 5 bases and 4 bases, there was a span of 12 bases. There are 14 residues in the CDR3. Germline V gene data show CDR1 as LNHDA and CDR2 as SQIVND (reference sequence). The CDR3 coding sequence is TGTGCCAGTAGTCCCGGACCGGCTAATCAGCCCCAGCATTTT. This gives the protein CASSPGPANQPQHF.

The V and J genes are TRBV5-1 and TRBJ2-1; 9 nucleotides match TRBD2. This CDR3 region has 17 residues. CDR1 SGHRS and CDR2 YFSETQ come from the germline V gene. V lost 0 bases and J lost 6; bases outside the gene matches: 10. Here the CDR3 reads CASSLARTSGGPNEQFF. The CDR3 region has the DNA TGCGCCAGCAGCTTGGCGAGGACGAGCGGGGGGCCCAATGAGCAGTTCTTC. The complete variable domain, with remaining parts taken from reference TRBV5-1 and TRBJ2-1, reads KAGVTQTPRYLIKTRGQQVTLSCSPISGHRSVSWYQQTPGQGLQFLFEYFSETQRNKGNFPGRFSGRQFSNSRSEMNVSTLELGDSALYLCASSLARTSGGPNEQFFGPGTRLTVL.

The rearrangement links TRBV6-5 to TRBJ1-5; the D gene is possibly TRBD1 (5 bases). V shed 10 bases and J shed 4 bases, with 17 bases lying between them. Germline V lookup: CDR1 MNHEY, CDR2 SVGAGI. The CDR3 is made up of 14 amino acids. The chain's CDR3 is CATLKRGDNQPQHF. The CDR3 DNA reads TGTGCCACCCTTAAGCGGGGCGATAATCAGCCCCAGCATTTT.

Turning to this clone: The sample carries other DNA sequences with the same CDR3. The rearrangement uses TRBV15 and TRBJ2-7, with D unresolved. Looked up from germline, CDR1 is LNHNV and CDR2 is YYDKDF (reference sequence). The V gene lost 0 bases and the J gene lost 1 base, with 4 bases spanning the gap. This CDR3 region has 13 residues. The CDR3 reads CATSRDRSYEQYF. In DNA, the CDR3 is TGTGCCACCAGCAGAGACAGGTCCTACGAGCAGTACTTC.

The chain is built from TRBV7-3 and TRBJ2-1, with TRBD1 matching 10 bases. The V segment lost 5 bases and the J segment 9 bases; nucleotides outside the gene matches: 7. Germline V lookup: CDR1 SGHTA, CDR2 FQGTGA. The CDR3 contains 14 residues. The CDR3 DNA reads TGTGCCAGCAGCACCGGGACAGGGGTTGGTGAGCAGTTCTTC. Amino acid sequence: CASSTGTGVGEQFF.

This clone came up once. This chain uses TRBV19 with TRBJ2-2; 10 nucleotides agree with TRBD1. V shed 3 bases and J 7 bases; nucleotides not matched to a gene: 5. This CDR3 spans 15 amino acids. Per germline, CDR1 LNHDA and CDR2 SQIVND (reference sequence). The CDR3 DNA sequence: TGTGCCAGTAGTATTCAGACAGGGGGCGGCGGGGAGCTGTTTTTT. Its protein product is CASSIQTGGGGELFF.

As DNA, the CDR3 is TGTGCCAGCAGTTACTCGAAAGGGAACTATGGCTACACCTTC. This encodes CASSYSKGNYGYTF. The chain combines TRBV6-6 with TRBJ1-2, with D uncertain. The germline V gene encodes CDR1 MNHNY and CDR2 SVGAGI (reference sequence). The CDR3 runs to 14 residues. V was cut by 0 bases and J by 2 bases, with 7 bases left in between.

This rearrangement joins TRBV10-3 to TRBJ1-1, with D unclear. V dropped 5 bases and J dropped 1 base, with 11 bases sitting between them. The CDR3 length is 14 residues. From germline, CDR1 is ENHRY and CDR2 SYGVKD. The CDR3 here is CAISRQAGNTEAFF. The CDR3 DNA reads TGTGCCATCAGTCGGCAGGCGGGGAACACTGAAGCTTTCTTT.

The V gene is TRBV4-3, the J gene TRBJ1-5; D is unresolved. There are 17 residues in the CDR3. Germline V lookup: CDR1 LGHNA, CDR2 YSLEER. The V end lost 0 bases, the J end lost 0 bases, and 12 bases lay between the germline ends. The CDR3, as DNA: TGCGCCAGCAGCCAAGACCCGGTAAGGGATAGCAATCAGCCCCAGCATTTT. Translation gives CASSQDPVRDSNQPQHF.

This clone was detected only once. The chain carries TRBV4-1 and TRBJ2-5; 9 nucleotides agree with TRBD2. CDR3 length: 16 amino acids. Germline CDR1 MGHRA, CDR2 YSYEKL. J gave up 9 bases and V 0 bases, and 11 bases lay outside the gene matches. The CDR3 here is CASSQEVAGGPSAQYF. The CDR3 DNA follows: TGCGCCAGCAGCCAAGAGGTGGCGGGGGGGCCCTCGGCCCAGTACTTC.

The rearrangement joins TRBV7-3 to TRBJ1-6; D might be TRBD1 (6 bases). Trimming removed 1 base at V and 8 bases at J, with 12 bases between. The CDR3 is 15 amino acids. Germline CDR1 SGHTA, CDR2 FQGTGA. Here the CDR3 DNA reads TGTGCCAGCAGCTTAAATGGAGGGGGGGATTCACCCCTCCACTTT. This gives the protein CASSLNGGGDSPLHF.

The CDR3, as DNA: TGTGCCTGGAGTGTCGAGCGGGGGGGCTACGAGCAGTACTTC. As protein: CAWSVERGGYEQYF. The J gene is TRBJ2-7, the V gene TRBV30; 10 bases are shared with TRBD2. The ends lost 0 bases at V and 3 bases at J; junction bases unmatched: 2. The CDR3 totals 14 residues. From germline, CDR1 is GTSNPN and CDR2 SVGIG (reference sequence).

This clone was recorded only once. The chain has TRBV6-6 and TRBJ1-5; D is perhaps TRBD1 (5 bases). This CDR3 has 15 residues. The germline CDR1 and CDR2 sequences are MNHNY and SVGAGI (reference sequence). The CDR3 spells CAIGRGTPRNQPQHF. DNA of the CDR3: TGTGCGATAGGGAGGGGAACGCCCCGCAATCAGCCCCAGCATTTT.

The V and J genes are TRBV6-1 and TRBJ1-5, with TRBD1 matching over 9 bases. Per germline, CDR1 MNHNS and CDR2 SASEGT. V lost 7 bases and J lost 5; bases outside the gene matches: 3. The CDR3 length is 13 residues. CDR3 loop: CASTGTGHQPQHF. CDR3 bases: TGTGCCAGCACCGGGACAGGGCATCAGCCCCAGCATTTT.

The chain joins TRBV28 to TRBJ1-6; 7 bases fit TRBD1. J gave up 4 bases and V 6 bases, and 9 bases lay outside the gene matches. The CDR3 has 16 amino acids. The germline V gene encodes CDR1 MDHEN and CDR2 SYDVKM. The CDR3 loop reads CASSSGQVDYNSPLHF. For the CDR3, the DNA is TGTGCCAGCAGCTCAGGACAGGTCGATTATAATTCACCCCTCCACTTT.